This T cell receptor beta chain was sequenced during a study of blood T cell repertoires in COVID-19. About the study: The United States, Italy and Spain were the sources of the acute and convalescent COVID-19 samples. T cells, B-cell-depleted T cells, or PBMCs supplied cDNA or gDNA.

Germline V lookup: CDR1 ENHRY, CDR2 SYGVKD. The junction had 8 bases not matched to a gene; V was cut back by 6 bases and J by 4 bases. The CDR3 has 14 amino acids. In the authors' methods: Reference gene primers were amplified, and this amplification served to estimate nucleated cell counts. Data came from immunoSEQ multiplex PCR; TCRdb stores just in-frame clones and leaves some out. D and trimming were read from the DNA, whereas the V and J calls and clone size are those reported in that table. The data contain 60,000 or so clones, roughly 80% of them seen just once; the ten biggest clones take up 10% to 15%.

The TCR comes from a woman of 80 years or more with acute or convalescent COVID-19. The chain combines TRBV10-3 with TRBJ1-2, with 7 bases identical to TRBD1. What was sequenced was peripheral blood. The CDR3 protein is CAIRQDRAPYGYTF. The CDR3, as DNA: TGTGCCATCAGGCAAGACAGGGCCCCCTATGGCTACACCTTC.